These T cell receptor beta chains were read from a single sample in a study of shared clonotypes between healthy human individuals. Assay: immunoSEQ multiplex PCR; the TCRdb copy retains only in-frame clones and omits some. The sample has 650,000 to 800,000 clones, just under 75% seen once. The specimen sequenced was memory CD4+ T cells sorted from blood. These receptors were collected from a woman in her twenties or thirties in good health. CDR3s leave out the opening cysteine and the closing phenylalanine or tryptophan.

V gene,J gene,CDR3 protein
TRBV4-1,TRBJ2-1,ASSQVGLRGRNEQF
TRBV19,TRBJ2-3,ASSIGYGEGEDTQY
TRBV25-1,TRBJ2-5,ASSVEETQY
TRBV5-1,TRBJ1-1,ASSQQGATEAF
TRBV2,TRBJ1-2,ASREGSYGYT
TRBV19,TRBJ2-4,ASSNPGQGRAKNIQY
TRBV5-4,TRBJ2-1,ASSLQQEQF
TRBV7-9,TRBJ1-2,ASSSREAANYGYT
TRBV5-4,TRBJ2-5,ASGRTAQETQY
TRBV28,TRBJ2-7,ASSFGGVLYEQY
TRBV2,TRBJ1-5,ASRDQRGDRGHGQPQH
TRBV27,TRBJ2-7,ASSLSALGEQY